What follows are 24 T cell receptor beta chains derived from one specimen sequenced in a study of CD8 T cells in Susac syndrome. Reverse transcription of about 0.45 to 1 ug RNA was carried out with random hexamers. TCRdb reprocessed the immunoSEQ multiplex PCR reads via MiXCR and lists one record per CDR3 protein. The data hold 150,000 to 200,000 distinct CDR3 sequences, with around 94% observed a single time. Sequencing was carried out using CD4+ T cells from PBMCs. The source is a human donor in good health.

The chain employs TRBV4-3 and TRBJ2-5, with 7 positions matching TRBD2. The CDR3 totals 16 residues. Germline V gives CDR1 LGHNA, CDR2 YSLEER. Losses at the gene ends were 0 bases for V and 7 bases for J; bases not matched to a gene: 11. CDR3 residues: CASSQDTLAARGTQYF. In nucleotides, the CDR3 is TGCGCCAGCAGCCAAGATACCCTAGCGGCCCGGGGGACCCAGTACTTC.

CDR3 DNA sequence: TGTGCCAGCACCAAGGGACAGGGCGAACACGAGCAGTACTTC. Its translation: CASTKGQGEHEQYF. The V and J genes are TRBV4-2 and TRBJ2-7; the match to TRBD1 covers 9 bases. The junction had 9 bases not matched to a gene; V was cut back by 7 bases and J by 5 bases. Germline CDR1 and CDR2: LGHNA and YNFKEQ. The CDR3 length is 14 residues.

CDR3: CATSSATGPDEQYF. The CDR3 coding sequence is TGTGCCACCAGCAGCGCAACAGGGCCGGACGAGCAGTACTTC. The rearrangement links TRBV15 to TRBJ2-7; maybe TRBD1 (6 bases). From germline, CDR1 is LNHNV and CDR2 YYDKDF (reference sequence). The V end lost 3 bases, the J end lost 5 bases, and 14 bases lay between the germline ends. CDR3 size: 14 residues.

This chain connects TRBV4-3 to TRBJ1-6, with TRBD1 matching over 7 bases. The CDR3 runs 14 residues. In germline, CDR1 is LGHNA, CDR2 YSLEER. V shed 6 bases and J 7 bases; nucleotides not matched to a gene: 6. CDR3 in DNA: TGCGCCAGCAGACATGGGACAGAGAATTCACCCCTCCACTTT. The encoded protein is CASRHGTENSPLHF.

This chain connects TRBV3-1 to TRBJ2-3; D may correspond to TRBD1 or TRBD2 (6 bases each). The CDR3 has 14 amino acids. Deletions cut 6 bases from V and 4 bases from J, with 14 bases between. Germline V gene sequence: CDR1 LGHDT, CDR2 YNNKEL (reference sequence). This CDR3 is CASSPGGGADTQYF. CDR3 coding DNA: TGTGCCAGCAGTCCCGGGGGCGGCGCAGATACGCAGTATTTT.

The chain recombines TRBV7-9 with TRBJ2-1; TRBD1 matches at 9 bases. With 5 bases clipped from V and 3 bases from J, the junction kept 8 bases outside the gene matches. CDR3 length equals 16 residues. Looked up from germline, CDR1 is SEHNR and CDR2 is FQNEAQ (reference sequence). For the CDR3, the DNA is TGTGCCAGCAGCATGGACAGGGGAAGGGGCTACAATGAGCAGTTCTTC. It yields the protein CASSMDRGRGYNEQFF.

V gene TRBV24-1 combines with J gene TRBJ2-7; 7 positions agree with TRBD1. The CDR3 spans 16 residues. Germline V gene lookup returns CDR1 KGHDR and CDR2 SFDVKD. J gave up 0 bases and V 5 bases, and 9 bases lay outside the gene matches. CDR3 amino acids: CATSGTTGKDSYEQYF. CDR3 in DNA: TGTGCCACCAGTGGAACGACAGGGAAGGACTCCTACGAGCAGTACTTC.

The rearrangement uses TRBV7-9 and TRBJ1-1; no reliable D call. Trimming took off 0 bases at V and 2 bases at J, with 4 bases between the two ends. The V gene's germline CDR1 is SEHNR and CDR2 FQNEAQ (reference sequence). The CDR3 contains 13 residues. DNA for the CDR3: TGTGCCAGCAGCTTAGCCCATAACACTGAAGCTTTCTTT. It encodes CASSLAHNTEAFF.

This rearrangement joins TRBV2 to TRBJ2-5, with unresolved D. The germline CDR1 and CDR2 sequences are SNHLY and FYNNEI. The V gene lost 1 base and the J gene lost 4 bases, with 1 base spanning the gap. The CDR3 has 11 amino acids. The CDR3 loop reads CASSEVETQYF. As DNA, the CDR3 is TGTGCCAGCAGTGAAGTAGAGACCCAGTACTTC.

V and J are TRBV7-9 and TRBJ1-2; D gene uncertain. Trimming removed 4 bases at V and 8 bases at J, with 17 bases between. This CDR3 spans 14 amino acids. Germline V gene data show CDR1 as SEHNR and CDR2 as FQNEAQ (reference sequence). CDR3 bases: TGTGCCAGCAGCTCGAACAGTCCCTCTATGGGCTACACCTTC. It yields the protein CASSSNSPSMGYTF.

This sequence joins TRBV20-1 and TRBJ2-7; D might be TRBD1 (5 bases). The CDR3 is 15 amino acids. CDR1 DFQATT and CDR2 SNEGSKA come from the germline V gene (reference sequence). Trimming took 0 bases from V and 2 from J, leaving 14 bases between them. The CDR3 loop is CSARDFRQGTYEQYF. The CDR3 DNA is TGCAGTGCTAGAGATTTCAGGCAGGGTACCTACGAGCAGTACTTC.

The chain has TRBV2 and TRBJ1-5; no clear D. V lost 4 bases and J 2 bases, leaving 9 bases between the germline ends. Germline CDR1 reads SNHLY; CDR2 reads FYNNEI. The length of the CDR3 is 14 residues. CDR3 DNA sequence: TGTGCCAGCAGTGGACTGTATGGCAATCAGCCCCAGCATTTT. Residues: CASSGLYGNQPQHF.

V is TRBV3-1 and J is TRBJ1-2; D not certain. The CDR3 runs 9 residues. Trimming pared 4 bases from V and 12 bases from J, leaving 6 bases between. Germline V lookup: CDR1 LGHDT, CDR2 YNNKEL (reference sequence). CDR3 in amino acids: CASSPPHTF. The CDR3 DNA sequence: TGTGCCAGCAGCCCCCCCCACACCTTC.

The gene calls are TRBV5-1 and TRBJ2-1; tentatively, D is TRBD2 (6 bases). V was clipped by 1 base and J by 5 bases, with 13 bases between them. This CDR3 spans 15 amino acids. Germline loops: CDR1 SGHRS, CDR2 YFSETQ. The CDR3 protein is CASSLTSRYDNEQFF. Here the CDR3 DNA reads TGCGCCAGCAGCTTGACTAGCCGCTACGACAATGAGCAGTTCTTC.

The chain has TRBV24-1 and TRBJ2-1, with 8 bases identical to TRBD2. Per the germline V gene, CDR1 is KGHDR and CDR2 is SFDVKD. There are 12 residues in the CDR3. V dropped 7 bases and J dropped 8; count of bases not matched to a gene: 3. CDR3 residues: CATSGGEDEQFF. The CDR3 nucleotides are TGTGCCACCAGCGGGGGGGAGGATGAGCAGTTCTTC.

The chain has TRBV25-1 and TRBJ2-5, with TRBD1 identical over 8 bases. After removal of 5 bases from V and 7 bases from J, the junction contained 12 bases not matched to a gene. CDR1 and CDR2 (germline): MGHDK, SYGVNS. The CDR3 runs to 15 residues. The CDR3 region has the DNA TGTGCCAGCAGTAAATGGCCCGGACAGGGAGGGACCCAGTACTTC. This codes for CASSKWPGQGGTQYF. The whole variable domain, remainder taken from reference TRBV25-1 and TRBJ2-5, is EADIYQTPRYLVIGTGKKITLECSQTMGHDKMYWYQQDPGMELHLIHYSYGVNSTEKGDLSSESTVSRIRTEHFPLTLESARPSHTSQYLCASSKWPGQGGTQYFGPGTRLLVL.

V gene TRBV9 combines with J gene TRBJ2-2; 7 bases match TRBD1. With 4 bases clipped from V and 5 bases from J, the junction kept 5 bases outside the gene matches. The length of the CDR3 is 14 residues. Per germline, CDR1 SGDLS and CDR2 YYNGEE. The CDR3 DNA follows: TGTGCCAGCAGCCAGACAGGGTTGACCGGGGAGCTGTTTTTT. This gives the protein CASSQTGLTGELFF.

The chain links TRBV7-9 to TRBJ2-2, with TRBD1 matching over 10 bases. Germline trimming cut 4 bases from V and 5 bases from J; bases unmatched to any gene: 4. Germline CDR1 is SEHNR and CDR2 is FQNEAQ (reference sequence). The CDR3 extends over 15 amino acids. The CDR3 DNA is TGTGCCAGCAGCTCGGGACAGGGGTGGACCGGGGAGCTGTTTTTT. Its translation is CASSSGQGWTGELFF. Full variable domain (rest looked up from reference TRBV7-9 and TRBJ2-2): DTGVSQNPRHKITKRGQNVTFRCDPISEHNRLYWYRQTLGQGPEFLTYFQNEAQLEKSRLLSDRFSAERPKGSFSTLEIQRTEQGDSAMYLCASSSGQGWTGELFFGEGSRLTVL.

The chain employs TRBV5-6 and TRBJ1-2, with D possibly being TRBD1 (6 bases). CDR3 length equals 12 residues. Per the germline V gene, CDR1 is SGHDT and CDR2 is YYEEEE. Trimming removed 2 bases at V and 6 bases at J, with 8 bases between. CDR3 sequence (DNA): TGTGCCAGCAGCTTTGAGGGGGATGGCTACACCTTC. This sequence encodes CASSFEGDGYTF.

The V call is TRBV30, the J call TRBJ2-1; 12 bases agree with TRBD2. V trimming: 0 bases; J trimming: 3 bases; junction bases outside the gene matches: 0. Per the germline V gene, CDR1 is GTSNPN and CDR2 is SVGIG (reference sequence). This CDR3 has 15 residues. CDR3 loop: CAWSVLAGGYNEQFF. CDR3 DNA sequence: TGTGCCTGGAGTGTACTAGCGGGGGGCTACAATGAGCAGTTCTTC.

V is TRBV29-1 and J is TRBJ1-2; D may be TRBD1 (6 bases). CDR3 length: 10 residues. The germline gives CDR1 SQVTM, CDR2 ANQGSEA. CDR3 nucleotides: TGCTCAACAGGGTACGCTGGCTACACCTTC. It yields the protein CSTGYAGYTF.

The chain recombines TRBV12-3 or TRBV12-4 with TRBJ1-2; 11 bases map to TRBD1. The trim removed 1 base at V and 8 bases at J, leaving 6 bases unmatched. The CDR3 is made up of 15 amino acids. The CDR3 reads CASSLGHRTGGGYTF. CDR3 DNA sequence: TGTGCCAGCAGTTTAGGCCACCGGACAGGGGGCGGCTACACCTTC.

This clonotype was detected only a few times. V and J are TRBV6-5 and TRBJ1-5; D ambiguous. The V end was cut by 8 bases, the J end by 2 bases, with 1 base between. Germline V gene sequence: CDR1 MNHEY, CDR2 SVGAGI. This CDR3 is 10 amino acids long. CDR3 loop: CASGNQPQHF. Written as DNA, the CDR3 is TGTGCCAGCGGCAATCAGCCCCAGCATTTT.

V gene TRBV20-1 combines with J gene TRBJ1-2; TRBD1 matches 9 bases. The CDR3 is made up of 13 amino acids. Trimming cost V 3 bases and J 4 bases; bases outside gene matches: 3. CDR1 DFQATT and CDR2 SNEGSKA come from the germline V gene (reference sequence). CDR3 DNA: TGCAGTGCTAGGGGACAGGGTGGCTATGGCTACACCTTC. This codes for CSARGQGGYGYTF.